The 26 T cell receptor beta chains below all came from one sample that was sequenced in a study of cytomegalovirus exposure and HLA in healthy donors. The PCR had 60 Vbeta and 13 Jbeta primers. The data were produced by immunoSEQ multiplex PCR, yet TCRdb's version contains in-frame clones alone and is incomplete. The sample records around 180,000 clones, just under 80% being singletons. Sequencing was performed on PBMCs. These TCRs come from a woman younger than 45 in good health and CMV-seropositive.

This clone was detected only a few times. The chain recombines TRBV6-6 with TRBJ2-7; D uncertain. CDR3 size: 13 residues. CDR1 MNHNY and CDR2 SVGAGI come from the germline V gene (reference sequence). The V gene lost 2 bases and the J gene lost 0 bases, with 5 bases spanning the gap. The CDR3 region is CASSYVDSYEQYF. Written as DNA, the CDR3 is TGTGCCAGCAGTTACGTAGACTCCTACGAGCAGTACTTC.

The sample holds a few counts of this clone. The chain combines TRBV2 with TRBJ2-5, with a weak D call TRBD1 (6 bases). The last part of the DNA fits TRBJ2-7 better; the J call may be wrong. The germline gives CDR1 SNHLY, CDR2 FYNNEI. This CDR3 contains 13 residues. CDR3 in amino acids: CASESQGTYEQYF. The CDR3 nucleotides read TGTGCCAGCGAGTCGCAGGGGACCTACGAGCAGTACTTC.

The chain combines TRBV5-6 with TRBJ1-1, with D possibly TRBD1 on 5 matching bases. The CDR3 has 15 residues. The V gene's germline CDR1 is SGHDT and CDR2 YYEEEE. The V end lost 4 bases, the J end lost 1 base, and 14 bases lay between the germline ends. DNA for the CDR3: TGTGCCAGCAGCACAGGAGGGGCGAAGAACACTGAAGCTTTCTTT. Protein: CASSTGGAKNTEAFF.

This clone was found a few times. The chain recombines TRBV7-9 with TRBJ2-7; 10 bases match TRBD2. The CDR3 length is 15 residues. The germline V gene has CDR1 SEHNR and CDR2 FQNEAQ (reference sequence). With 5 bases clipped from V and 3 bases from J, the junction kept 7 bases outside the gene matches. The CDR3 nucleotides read TGTGCCAGCAGCCCCACTAGCGGGGAAGGCTACGAGCAGTACTTC. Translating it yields CASSPTSGEGYEQYF.

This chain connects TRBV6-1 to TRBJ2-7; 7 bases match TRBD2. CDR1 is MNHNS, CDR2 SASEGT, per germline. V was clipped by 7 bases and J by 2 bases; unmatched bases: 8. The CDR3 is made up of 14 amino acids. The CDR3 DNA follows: TGTGCCAGCACTCTGACTAGCTCTACCTACGAGCAGTACTTC. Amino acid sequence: CASTLTSSTYEQYF.

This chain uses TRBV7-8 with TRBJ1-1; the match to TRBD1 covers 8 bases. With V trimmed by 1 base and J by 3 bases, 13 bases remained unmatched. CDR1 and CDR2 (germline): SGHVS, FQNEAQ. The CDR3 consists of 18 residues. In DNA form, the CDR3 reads TGTGCCAGCAGCTTAGGGCAGGGGGCCGGTCTAAGGGACACTGAAGCTTTCTTT. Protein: CASSLGQGAGLRDTEAFF.

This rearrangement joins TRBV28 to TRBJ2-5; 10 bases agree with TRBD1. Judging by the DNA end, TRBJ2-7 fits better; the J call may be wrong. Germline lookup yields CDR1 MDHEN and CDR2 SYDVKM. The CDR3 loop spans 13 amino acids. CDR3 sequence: CASRGQGTNEQYF. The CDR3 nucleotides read TGTGCCAGCAGGGGACAGGGGACAAACGAGCAGTACTTC.

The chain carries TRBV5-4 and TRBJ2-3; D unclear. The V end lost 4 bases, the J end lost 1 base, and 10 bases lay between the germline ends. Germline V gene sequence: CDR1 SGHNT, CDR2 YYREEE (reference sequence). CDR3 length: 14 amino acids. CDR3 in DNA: TGTGCCAGCAGCCTACCTCAGGGCACAGATACGCAGTATTTT. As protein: CASSLPQGTDTQYF.

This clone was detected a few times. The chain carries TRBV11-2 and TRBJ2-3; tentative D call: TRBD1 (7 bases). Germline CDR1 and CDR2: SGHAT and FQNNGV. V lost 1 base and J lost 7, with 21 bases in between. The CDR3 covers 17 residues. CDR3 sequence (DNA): TGTGCCAGCAGCTTAGTAGGGGCAGGGGGGTTGGGGAATACGCAGTATTTT. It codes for CASSLVGAGGLGNTQYF.

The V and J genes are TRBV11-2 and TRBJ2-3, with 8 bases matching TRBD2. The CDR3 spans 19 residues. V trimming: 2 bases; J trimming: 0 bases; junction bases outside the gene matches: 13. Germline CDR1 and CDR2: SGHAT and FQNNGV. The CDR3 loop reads CASSLWRGVTMGSTDTQYF. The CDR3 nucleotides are TGTGCCAGCAGCTTATGGCGGGGGGTTACCATGGGTAGCACAGATACGCAGTATTTT.

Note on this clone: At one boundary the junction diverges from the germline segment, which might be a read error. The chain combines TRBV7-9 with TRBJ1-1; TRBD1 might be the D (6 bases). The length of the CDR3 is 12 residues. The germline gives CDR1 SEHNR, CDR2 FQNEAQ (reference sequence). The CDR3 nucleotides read TGTTCCAGCAGCTTAGGAGGGGGTGAAGCTTTCTTT. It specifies CSSSLGGGEAFF.

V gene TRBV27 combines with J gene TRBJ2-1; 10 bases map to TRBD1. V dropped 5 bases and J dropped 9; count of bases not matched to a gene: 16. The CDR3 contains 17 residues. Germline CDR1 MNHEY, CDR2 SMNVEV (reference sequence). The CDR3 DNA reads TGTGCCAGCAGTCACTCCGGGGGTGACAGGGGGCTCGTTGAGCAGTTCTTC. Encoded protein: CASSHSGGDRGLVEQFF.

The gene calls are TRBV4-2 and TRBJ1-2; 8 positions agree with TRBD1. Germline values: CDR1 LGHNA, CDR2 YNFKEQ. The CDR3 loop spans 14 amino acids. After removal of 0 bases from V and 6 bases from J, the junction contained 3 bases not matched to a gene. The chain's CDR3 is CASSQEDRANGYTF. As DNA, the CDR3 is TGTGCCAGCAGCCAAGAGGACAGGGCGAATGGCTACACCTTC.

In DNA form, the CDR3 reads TGTGCCAGCAGCGACAAACTAGCGGGGGGCACCGGGGAGCTGTTTTTT. Translation: CASSDKLAGGTGELFF. V usage is TRBV9 and J usage is TRBJ2-2; 12 bases fit TRBD2. The CDR3 totals 16 residues. V lost 3 bases, J lost 4 bases, and 4 bases stayed unmatched. CDR1 SGDLS and CDR2 YYNGEE come from the germline V gene.

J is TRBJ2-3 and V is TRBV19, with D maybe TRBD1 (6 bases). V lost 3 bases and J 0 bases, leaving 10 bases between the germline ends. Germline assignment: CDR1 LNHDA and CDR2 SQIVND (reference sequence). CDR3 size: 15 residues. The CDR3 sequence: CASSMGAYSTDTQYF. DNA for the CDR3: TGTGCCAGTAGTATGGGGGCCTATAGCACAGATACGCAGTATTTT.

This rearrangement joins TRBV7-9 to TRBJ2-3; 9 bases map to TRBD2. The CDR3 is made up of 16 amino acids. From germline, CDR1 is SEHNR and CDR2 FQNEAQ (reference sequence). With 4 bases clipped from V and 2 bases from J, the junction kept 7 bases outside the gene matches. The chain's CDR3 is CASSSLAGEITDTQYF. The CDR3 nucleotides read TGTGCCAGCAGCTCGTTAGCGGGAGAGATCACAGATACGCAGTATTTT.

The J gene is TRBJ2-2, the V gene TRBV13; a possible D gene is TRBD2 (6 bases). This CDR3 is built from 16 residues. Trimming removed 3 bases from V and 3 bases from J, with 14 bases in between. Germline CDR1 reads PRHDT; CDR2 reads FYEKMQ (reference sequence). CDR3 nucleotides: TGTGCCAGCAGCTTCGGGTCTCGGGGGTACACCGGGGAGCTGTTTTTT. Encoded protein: CASSFGSRGYTGELFF.

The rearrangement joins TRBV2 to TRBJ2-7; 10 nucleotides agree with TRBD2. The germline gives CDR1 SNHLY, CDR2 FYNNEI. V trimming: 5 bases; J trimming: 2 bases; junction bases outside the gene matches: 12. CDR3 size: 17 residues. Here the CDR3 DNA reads TGTGCCAGCAGTTTATGGTCAGCGGGAGGGCTCGCCTACGAGCAGTACTTC. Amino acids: CASSLWSAGGLAYEQYF.

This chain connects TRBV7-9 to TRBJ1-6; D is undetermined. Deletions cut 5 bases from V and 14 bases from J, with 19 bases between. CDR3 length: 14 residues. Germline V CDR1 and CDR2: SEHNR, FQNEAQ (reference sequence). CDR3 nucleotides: TGTGCCAGCAGCCCTCGGTCCGGTACTGAATCCCTCCACTTT. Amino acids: CASSPRSGTESLHF.

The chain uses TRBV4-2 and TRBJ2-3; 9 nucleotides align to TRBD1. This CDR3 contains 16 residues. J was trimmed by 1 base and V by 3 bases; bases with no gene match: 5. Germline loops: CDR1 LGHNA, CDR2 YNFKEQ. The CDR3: CASSQATGGGTDTQYF. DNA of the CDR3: TGTGCCAGCAGCCAGGCCACAGGGGGCGGCACAGATACGCAGTATTTT.

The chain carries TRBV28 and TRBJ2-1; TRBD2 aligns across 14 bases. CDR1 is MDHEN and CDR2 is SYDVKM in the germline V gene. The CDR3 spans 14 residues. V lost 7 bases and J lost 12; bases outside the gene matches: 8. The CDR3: CASTETGLAGGQFF. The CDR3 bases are TGTGCCAGCACCGAAACAGGACTAGCGGGAGGGCAGTTCTTC.

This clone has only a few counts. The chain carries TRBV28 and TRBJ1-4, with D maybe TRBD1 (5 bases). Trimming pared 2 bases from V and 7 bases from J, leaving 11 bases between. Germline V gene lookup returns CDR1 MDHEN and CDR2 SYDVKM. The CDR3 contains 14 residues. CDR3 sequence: CASSLLGEGEKLFF. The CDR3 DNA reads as TGTGCCAGCAGTTTACTAGGGGAGGGTGAAAAACTGTTTTTT.

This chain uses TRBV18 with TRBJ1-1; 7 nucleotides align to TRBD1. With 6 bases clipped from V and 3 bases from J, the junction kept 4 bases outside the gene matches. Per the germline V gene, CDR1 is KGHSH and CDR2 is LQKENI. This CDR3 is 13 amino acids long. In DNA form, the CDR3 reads TGTGCCAGCTCTAACCAGGGGGACACTGAAGCTTTCTTT. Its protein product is CASSNQGDTEAFF.

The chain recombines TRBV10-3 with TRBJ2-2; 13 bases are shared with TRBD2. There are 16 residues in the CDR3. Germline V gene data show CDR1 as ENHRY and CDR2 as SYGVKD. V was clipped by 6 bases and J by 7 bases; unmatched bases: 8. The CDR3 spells CAIRRTSGSINGELFF. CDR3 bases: TGTGCCATCAGGCGGACTAGCGGGAGTATTAACGGGGAGCTGTTTTTT.

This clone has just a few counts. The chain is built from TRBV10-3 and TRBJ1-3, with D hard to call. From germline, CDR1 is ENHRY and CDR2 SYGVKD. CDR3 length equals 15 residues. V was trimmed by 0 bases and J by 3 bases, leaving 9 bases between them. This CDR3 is CAISESIGSGNTIYF. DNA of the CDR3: TGTGCCATCAGTGAGTCTATAGGGAGTGGAAACACCATATATTTT.

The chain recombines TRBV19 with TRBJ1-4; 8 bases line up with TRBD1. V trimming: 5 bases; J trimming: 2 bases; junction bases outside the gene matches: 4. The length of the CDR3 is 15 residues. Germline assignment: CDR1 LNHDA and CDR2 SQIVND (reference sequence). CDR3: CASSVQGATNEKLFF. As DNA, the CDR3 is TGTGCCAGTAGTGTCCAGGGGGCGACTAATGAAAAACTGTTTTTT.